One and the same sample provided the 3 T cell receptor beta chains below, sequenced in a study of Graves' ophthalmopathy and Graves' hyperthyroidism. RNA served as the template for amplifying TCR beta CDR3 regions. HTBI primers served in a first-round RT-PCR, which a second-round multiplex PCR followed. From the multiplex PCR reads, TCRdb called clonotypes with MiXCR, one entry per CDR3 protein. Of 1 million to 1.3 million distinct CDR3 sequences detected, about two fifths appear once; the ten largest clones hold around 10%. The sequenced material came from peripheral blood or thyroid tissue (not recorded which). These TCRs come from an adult man with Graves' hyperthyroidism.

This clonotype was seen only once. At one boundary the junction diverges from the germline segment, which might be a read error. The chain links TRBV10-2 to TRBJ1-2, with a tentative D call TRBD1 (5 bases). Germline V gene sequence: CDR1 WSHSY, CDR2 SAAADI. The CDR3 contains 13 residues. CDR3 protein: CASSARAGSGYTF. CDR3 bases: TGTGCCAGCAGCGCCCGCGCAGGGAGTGGCTACACCTTC.

This clonotype has at least ten counts. J is TRBJ2-5 and V is TRBV7-2; unclear D gene. The CDR3 spans 15 residues. Germline V gene sequence: CDR1 SGHTA, CDR2 FQGNSA. Trimming shortened V by 0 bases and J by 5 bases, and 13 bases separated the two germline ends. The CDR3 DNA is TGTGCCAGCAGCTTAGCGTCTGCTAACTCGGAGACCCAGTACTTC. Protein product: CASSLASANSETQYF.

This chain connects TRBV7-2 to TRBJ2-2, with TRBD2 identical over 9 bases. CDR1 is SGHTA, CDR2 FQGNSA, per germline. The CDR3 contains 15 residues. The ends lost 6 bases at V and 7 bases at J; junction bases unmatched: 9. CDR3 region: CASRRGGVVIGELFF. The CDR3, as DNA: TGTGCCAGCAGGCGCGGGGGGGTGGTCATCGGGGAGCTGTTTTTT.